This T cell receptor (beta chain) was obtained from a study of identical twins. Via MiXCR, TCRdb re-called the 5' RACE reads, giving one row per CDR3 protein. The data contain approximately 190,000 distinct CDR3 sequences, roughly 15% of them singletons. This clonotype was detected only a few times. The sample was also reused in another study, on T cells expressing NK-cell markers. That work states: In several experiments, an anti-gamma-delta TCR antibody restricted sorting to alpha-beta TCR T cells.

The specimen was CD8+ T cells sorted from blood. This receptor was obtained from a woman between 18 and 30 years old in good health.

CDR3 nucleotide sequence: TGTGCCAGCAGCTTAGTGGGAGGGCCTGGAGATACGCAGTATTTT. It is translated as CASSLVGGPGDTQYF. The chain links TRBV7-6 to TRBJ2-3; 7 bases fit TRBD2. CDR3 length: 15 amino acids. Germline V lookup: CDR1 SGHVS, CDR2 FNYEAQ. V shed 1 base, J shed 5 bases, and the junction held 6 bases outside the gene matches.